This entry lists 21 T cell receptor beta chains sequenced from one sample in a study of T-cell reconstitution after alpha-beta-depleted transplantation in children. Construction of the TCRbeta library involved unique molecular identifiers. TCRdb re-called the PCR reads with MiXCR, one entry per CDR3 protein. Among about 610,000 distinct CDR3 sequences listed, about 10% were seen once. Source: PBMCs from the stem cell graft donor, taken from the stem cell graft. All receptors derive from a human donor who donated a stem cell graft to a child with acute myeloid leukemia.

There are a few counts of this clonotype. The genes are TRBV20-1 and TRBJ1-5; D not certain. The germline V and J ends were trimmed by 0 bases and 0 bases, with 12 bases remaining between them. CDR3 size: 16 residues. Per the germline V gene, CDR1 is DFQATT and CDR2 is SNEGSKA (reference sequence). The CDR3 DNA reads TGCAGTGCTAGAGACGGAACAGCTTCTAGCAATCAGCCCCAGCATTTT. It encodes CSARDGTASSNQPQHF.

This clonotype was seen a few times. The genes are TRBV2 and TRBJ2-2; no clear D. Germline CDR1 is SNHLY and CDR2 is FYNNEI. V was clipped by 6 bases and J by 1 base, with 15 bases between them. The CDR3 consists of 16 residues. CDR3 DNA sequence: TGTGCCAGCAGGAGAATCGGGCTTGAGAACACCGGGGAGCTGTTTTTT. It specifies CASRRIGLENTGELFF.

In this sample, this clonotype turned up a few times. This chain uses TRBV20-1 with TRBJ2-1; 8 positions match TRBD2. In germline, CDR1 is DFQATT, CDR2 SNEGSKA (reference sequence). This CDR3 has 14 amino acids. V shed 5 bases and J 9 bases; nucleotides not matched to a gene: 12. CDR3 protein: CSAPQGTRSAEQFF. CDR3 coding DNA: TGCAGTGCTCCACAAGGGACTAGGTCCGCTGAGCAGTTCTTC.

This chain joins TRBV29-1 and TRBJ2-1, with 7 positions matching TRBD2. The CDR3 is made up of 14 amino acids. V gave up 7 bases and J gave up 0 bases; unmatched junction bases: 6. CDR1 and CDR2 from the germline V gene are SQVTM and ANQGSEA. DNA of the CDR3: TGCAGCGCCCCTAGGACTAGCTCCTACAATGAGCAGTTCTTC. This sequence encodes CSAPRTSSYNEQFF.

This clonotype was recorded at least ten times. The rearrangement joins TRBV25-1 to TRBJ2-2; the match to TRBD2 covers 7 bases. The CDR3 runs 16 residues. CDR1 and CDR2 from the germline V gene are MGHDK and SYGVNS. After removal of 5 bases from V and 6 bases from J, the junction contained 12 bases not matched to a gene. The CDR3, as DNA: TGTGCCAGCAGTTCCGCCCCCCGGGAGGCCGCCGGGGAGCTGTTTTTT. Its translation is CASSSAPREAAGELFF.

V usage is TRBV7-9 and J usage is TRBJ2-4; 10 positions match TRBD1. V lost 7 bases and J lost 1; bases outside the gene matches: 4. The CDR3 runs to 15 residues. Germline CDR1 is SEHNR and CDR2 is FQNEAQ (reference sequence). The DNA of the CDR3 is TGTGCCAGCACTCCGGGACAGGGGGCCAAAAACATTCAGTACTTC. Protein sequence: CASTPGQGAKNIQYF.

This chain links TRBV6-7 with TRBJ1-5; TRBD1 agrees at 8 bases. TRBV6-7 is annotated as an ORF whose role is uncertain. Germline trimming cut 4 bases from V and 6 bases from J; bases unmatched to any gene: 5. The length of the CDR3 is 14 residues. CDR3 coding DNA: TGTGCCAGCAGTTTACAGGGGGATGGTCAGCCCCAGCATTTT. As protein: CASSLQGDGQPQHF.

The table lists this clonotype with a few counts. CDR3: CSARERVAGYNEQFF. Written as DNA, the CDR3 is TGCAGTGCTAGGGAGCGGGTAGCGGGATACAATGAGCAGTTCTTC. This chain uses TRBV20-1 with TRBJ2-1; 8 nucleotides line up with TRBD2. CDR3 size: 15 residues. CDR1 is DFQATT and CDR2 is SNEGSKA in the germline V gene (reference sequence). V shed 3 bases, J shed 4 bases, and the junction held 8 bases outside the gene matches.

The rearrangement joins TRBV20-1 to TRBJ2-1, with TRBD2 matching 8 bases. Per the germline V gene, CDR1 is DFQATT and CDR2 is SNEGSKA (reference sequence). V lost 0 bases and J lost 8; bases outside the gene matches: 9. The CDR3 sequence is 15 residues long. The CDR3 sequence is CSARDRVSGTDEQFF. The CDR3 nucleotides read TGCAGTGCTAGAGATAGAGTTAGCGGGACCGATGAGCAGTTCTTC.

This clonotype was seen repeatedly, ten times or more. V usage is TRBV12-3 or TRBV12-4 and J usage is TRBJ2-7, with TRBD2 matching 8 bases. The CDR3 spans 13 residues. V lost 4 bases to trimming and J lost 3 bases; unmatched junction nucleotides: 2. The CDR3 protein is CASSSTSGYEQYF. CDR3 in DNA: TGTGCCAGCAGTTCCACTAGCGGCTACGAGCAGTACTTC.

The rearrangement joins TRBV11-2 to TRBJ1-1, with D hard to call. Germline V gene lookup returns CDR1 SGHAT and CDR2 FQNNGV. This CDR3 region has 10 residues. The ends were cut back, 0 bases at V and 8 bases at J, with 1 base in the middle. This CDR3 is CASSLEEAFF. The CDR3 DNA reads TGTGCCAGCAGCTTAGAAGAAGCTTTCTTT.

There are many counts of this clonotype. The chain is built from TRBV5-1 and TRBJ2-5; no reliable D call. Germline-derived CDR1 and CDR2 are SGHRS and YFSETQ. V was pared by 2 bases and J by 3 bases, with 8 bases between. This CDR3 has 13 amino acids. The CDR3 DNA follows: TGCGCCAGCAGCTTATTGTCGAAAGAGACCCAGTACTTC. Residues: CASSLLSKETQYF.

This clonotype was seen at least ten times. The chain links TRBV5-8 to TRBJ2-1; D is tentatively TRBD1 or TRBD2 (5 bases each). This CDR3 is built from 15 residues. V gave up 6 bases and J gave up 5 bases, with 18 bases separating them. Germline CDR1 is SGHTS and CDR2 is YDEGEE. CDR3 residues: CASTENWGSNNEQFF. CDR3 nucleotide sequence: TGTGCCAGCACCGAGAACTGGGGGTCTAACAATGAGCAGTTCTTC.

The table lists this clonotype with a few counts. This chain uses TRBV29-1 with TRBJ1-4; D possibly corresponds to TRBD1 (5 bases). This CDR3 spans 13 amino acids. With 3 bases removed from V and 3 bases from J, the gap between germline ends came to 8 bases. Germline V gives CDR1 SQVTM, CDR2 ANQGSEA. CDR3 loop: CSVELGPNEKLFF. The CDR3 nucleotides are TGCAGCGTTGAGCTGGGGCCTAATGAAAAACTGTTTTTT.

This clonotype was picked up many times. The J gene is TRBJ2-7, the V gene TRBV12-3 or TRBV12-4; 10 nucleotides align to TRBD2. This CDR3 is built from 15 residues. The trim removed 5 bases at V and 3 bases at J, leaving 7 bases unmatched. The CDR3 loop reads CASSPMLAGVYEQYF. For the CDR3, the DNA is TGTGCCAGCAGTCCCATGCTAGCGGGAGTCTACGAGCAGTACTTC.

This clonotype was picked up many times. The genes are TRBV20-1 and TRBJ2-2, with 13 bases matching TRBD2. Losses at the gene ends were 5 bases for V and 7 bases for J; bases not matched to a gene: 10. Germline CDR1 reads DFQATT; CDR2 reads SNEGSKA (reference sequence). The CDR3 is 16 amino acids. As DNA, the CDR3 is TGCAGTGCTCCCGGACTAGCGGGAGTAAAGGGCGGGGAGCTGTTTTTT. Translation gives CSAPGLAGVKGGELFF.

The chain combines TRBV5-1 with TRBJ2-1; 7 nucleotides agree with TRBD1. The CDR3 totals 16 residues. Germline lookup yields CDR1 SGHRS and CDR2 YFSETQ. V lost 4 bases and J lost 4; bases outside the gene matches: 11. The CDR3, as DNA: TGCGCCAGCAGCCCCCTGCCGGGACAGCCTTACAATGAGCAGTTCTTC. It specifies CASSPLPGQPYNEQFF.

This clonotype was detected ten times or more. This chain joins TRBV5-1 and TRBJ2-1; D gene uncertain. Between the trimmed V and J ends, which lost 7 bases and 9 bases, there was a span of 20 bases. This CDR3 has 14 residues. Germline V gives CDR1 SGHRS, CDR2 YFSETQ. This chain's CDR3 is CASRAPGADGEQFF. CDR3 nucleotides: TGCGCCAGCCGCGCCCCCGGCGCAGACGGTGAGCAGTTCTTC.

This clonotype occurred a few times. The chain links TRBV9 to TRBJ2-1; TRBD2 matches 7 bases. Germline assignment: CDR1 SGDLS and CDR2 YYNGEE. CDR3 length equals 16 residues. V gave up 0 bases and J gave up 2 bases; unmatched junction bases: 5. CDR3 sequence reads: CASSVGPSGAYNEQFF. The CDR3 DNA sequence: TGTGCCAGCAGCGTAGGTCCTAGCGGTGCCTACAATGAGCAGTTCTTC.

Comment on this clonotype: This may stem from a read error, because a much larger clone lies one nucleotide away. This sequence joins TRBV20-1 and TRBJ2-5, with D hard to call. The last part of the DNA fits TRBJ2-1 better; the J call may be wrong. The CDR3 runs 12 residues. Germline V CDR1 and CDR2: DFQATT, SNEGSKA (reference sequence). The CDR3 DNA is TGCAGTGCTAGAGAGAGCCAAGAGACCCAGTTCTTC. Translating gives CSARESQETQFF.

There are a few counts of this clonotype. This sequence joins TRBV24-1 and TRBJ2-5; D unclear. V was pared by 3 bases and J by 1 base, with 5 bases between. The CDR3 runs 13 residues. The germline gives CDR1 KGHDR, CDR2 SFDVKD. The CDR3 here is CATSDPPQETQYF. CDR3 sequence (DNA): TGTGCCACCAGTGATCCGCCCCAAGAGACCCAGTACTTC.